This passage covers 23 T cell receptor beta chains from one sample sequenced in a study of Graves' ophthalmopathy and Graves' hyperthyroidism. Beta-chain TCR CDR3 regions were amplified from RNA transcripts. The first round was an RT-PCR with HTBI primers, and the second round was a multiplex PCR. MiXCR, applied by TCRdb to the multiplex PCR reads, yields one record per CDR3 protein. The repertoire consists of 450,000 to 600,000 distinct CDR3 sequences, with 35% to 45% occurring once and the leading ten covering about 4.1%. The sequenced material came from peripheral blood or thyroid tissue (not recorded which). The source is an adult man with Graves' hyperthyroidism.

This clonotype has at least ten counts. This chain connects TRBV5-4 to TRBJ2-7; 10 nucleotides agree with TRBD2. Germline V gives CDR1 SGHNT, CDR2 YYREEE (reference sequence). The CDR3 loop spans 15 amino acids. With 4 bases clipped from V and 0 bases from J, the junction kept 4 bases outside the gene matches. In nucleotides, the CDR3 is TGTGCCAGCAGCAGGACTAGCGGCATCTCCTACGAGCAGTACTTC. Residues: CASSRTSGISYEQYF.

This chain links TRBV10-3 with TRBJ1-5, with 11 bases identical to TRBD1. Germline CDR1 and CDR2: ENHRY and SYGVKD. J lost 0 bases, V lost 5 bases, and 6 bases had no gene match. The CDR3 loop spans 17 amino acids. The chain's CDR3 is CAISSDRGQASNQPQHF. CDR3 bases: TGTGCCATCAGTTCGGACAGGGGGCAAGCTAGCAATCAGCCCCAGCATTTT.

This chain connects TRBV2 to TRBJ1-5; D is perhaps TRBD1 (5 bases). The CDR3 runs to 14 residues. Germline CDR1 is SNHLY and CDR2 is FYNNEI. Between the trimmed V and J ends, which lost 7 bases and 4 bases, there was a span of 14 bases. The CDR3 here is CASTTGRDNQPQHF. CDR3 in DNA: TGTGCCAGCACCACGGGCAGGGATAATCAGCCCCAGCATTTT.

This clonotype has ten or more counts. The CDR3 nucleotides read TGCGCCAGCAACAACCCAGGGGACACTGAAGCTTTCTTT. Amino acids: CASNNPGDTEAFF. The rearrangement links TRBV10-1 to TRBJ1-1; possible D gene TRBD1, 6 bases. The V end lost 7 bases, the J end lost 3 bases, and 12 bases lay between the germline ends. The germline V gene has CDR1 WNHNN and CDR2 SYGVQD (reference sequence). The CDR3 extends over 13 amino acids.

Remarks on this clonotype: Possible read error: a much larger clone is one base away. The chain couples TRBV20-1 to TRBJ1-1, with TRBD1 matching over 8 bases. This CDR3 is 13 amino acids long. Looked up from germline, CDR1 is DFQATT and CDR2 is SNEGSKA (reference sequence). The CDR3 spells CRASTGGDTEAFF. CDR3 sequence (DNA): TGCAGAGCCTCTACAGGGGGGGACACTGAAGCTTTCTTT.

In the case of this clonotype: The limits of the CDR3 on the DNA are not certain, so only TCRdb's listed CDR3 is given. The rearrangement joins TRBV25-1 to TRBJ2-2; the tabulated D call, TRBD1, remains unverified against the DNA. The germline V gene encodes CDR1 MGHDK and CDR2 SYGVNS. The CDR3 has 21 residues if both end residues are counted. This CDR3 reads CASSDRGIEQYFGPGTGELFF.

This chain links TRBV5-6 with TRBJ2-3; 8 positions match TRBD1. V gave up 4 bases and J gave up 1 base; unmatched junction bases: 8. Germline CDR1 SGHDT, CDR2 YYEEEE. The CDR3 spans 16 residues. As DNA, the CDR3 is TGTGCCAGCAGCCTAGACAGGGGCTGGGGCACAGATACGCAGTATTTT. Translation: CASSLDRGWGTDTQYF.

This clonotype appeared many times. The chain combines TRBV20-1 with TRBJ1-5; 11 positions match TRBD1. The CDR3 spans 13 residues. The V segment lost 6 bases and the J segment 6 bases; nucleotides outside the gene matches: 4. CDR1 DFQATT and CDR2 SNEGSKA come from the germline V gene (reference sequence). Here the CDR3 DNA reads TGCAGTGCCAGGACAGGGGGCAGTCAGCCCCAGCATTTT. This sequence encodes CSARTGGSQPQHF.

Of note for this clonotype: This may be a read error: a much more frequent sequence differs by one nucleotide. The genes are TRBV10-3 and TRBJ2-5; no clear D. Germline values: CDR1 ENHRY, CDR2 SYGVKD. CDR3 length equals 15 residues. V lost 4 bases to trimming and J lost 2 bases, with 14 bases between them. CDR3 in amino acids: CAISVGIDTQETQYF. CDR3 DNA sequence: TGTGCCATCAGTGTTGGGATAGATACACAAGAGACCCAGTACTTC.

This clonotype was detected ten times or more. The chain uses TRBV6-6 and TRBJ2-7; 12 nucleotides agree with TRBD2. Germline V gene data show CDR1 as MNHNY and CDR2 as SVGAGI (reference sequence). V dropped 7 bases and J dropped 2; count of bases not matched to a gene: 12. The CDR3 has 17 residues. The CDR3 loop reads CASNILAGGPVPYEQYF. CDR3 bases: TGTGCCAGCAACATACTAGCGGGAGGCCCTGTCCCCTACGAGCAGTACTTC.

The V and J genes are TRBV7-6 and TRBJ2-5, with D possibly TRBD2 on 5 matching bases. Germline V gene sequence: CDR1 SGHVS, CDR2 FNYEAQ. CDR3 size: 10 residues. The ends were cut back, 6 bases at V and 7 bases at J, with 6 bases in the middle. CDR3 protein: CASRSGTQYF. The CDR3 DNA sequence: TGTGCCAGCAGAAGCGGGACCCAGTACTTC.

The rearrangement uses TRBV29-1 and TRBJ2-7; 9 bases align to TRBD1. CDR3 length: 12 residues. CDR1 and CDR2 from the germline V gene are SQVTM and ANQGSEA. The CDR3 DNA sequence: TGCAGTCCCCGGGACAGGGATTACGAGCAGTACTTC. Protein: CSPRDRDYEQYF.

This clonotype was counted many times. The CDR3 DNA sequence: TGTGCCAGTAGTATAGCGGGACAGGGGATCCAAGAGACCCAGTACTTC. Amino acid sequence: CASSIAGQGIQETQYF. This sequence joins TRBV19 and TRBJ2-5; TRBD1 aligns across 10 bases. The length of the CDR3 is 16 residues. V lost 1 base to trimming and J lost 1 base; unmatched junction nucleotides: 3. Germline V gene sequence: CDR1 LNHDA, CDR2 SQIVND (reference sequence). Combining the CDR3 with reference TRBV19 and TRBJ2-5 gives the whole variable domain DGGITQSPKYLFRKEGQNVTLSCEQNLNHDAMYWYRQDPGQGLRLIYYSQIVNDFQKGDIAEGYSVSREKKESFPLTVTSAQKNPTAFYLCASSIAGQGIQETQYFGPGTRLLVL.

This clonotype showed up many times. The chain joins TRBV19 to TRBJ1-3, with D uncertain. Germline V gene lookup returns CDR1 LNHDA and CDR2 SQIVND (reference sequence). This CDR3 has 13 residues. Trimming took 5 bases from V and 2 from J, leaving 7 bases between them. CDR3 DNA: TGTGCCAGTAGTGCGCGGGCTGGAAACACCATATATTTT. This sequence encodes CASSARAGNTIYF.

The CDR3 sequence is CSASDYEQYF. CDR3 nucleotides: TGCAGTGCATCGGACTACGAGCAGTACTTC. The rearrangement links TRBV20-1 to TRBJ2-7; D uncertain. V was clipped by 6 bases and J by 3 bases, with 6 bases between them. The V gene's germline CDR1 is DFQATT and CDR2 SNEGSKA (reference sequence). The CDR3 length is 10 residues.

This clonotype was seen ten or more times. The V and J genes are TRBV24-1 and TRBJ1-1; 8 bases agree with TRBD1. Trimming at V came to 4 bases and at J to 3 bases, leaving 6 bases not matched to a gene. The CDR3 spans 15 residues. Germline V gene sequence: CDR1 KGHDR, CDR2 SFDVKD. Written as DNA, the CDR3 is TGTGCCACCAGTGAGGGGACAGGAAGGGACACTGAAGCTTTCTTT. The encoded protein is CATSEGTGRDTEAFF.

Written as DNA, the CDR3 is TGTGCCAGCAGCTTAACCAACTGGGGTGCTGAAGCTTTCTTT. It encodes CASSLTNWGAEAFF. V and J are TRBV7-2 and TRBJ1-1; D call uncertain. Trimming removed 2 bases from V and 6 bases from J, with 13 bases in between. Germline CDR1 reads SGHTA; CDR2 reads FQGNSA. This CDR3 is 14 amino acids long.

This clonotype was observed many times. The chain links TRBV11-2 to TRBJ2-7, with a tentative D call TRBD2 (7 bases). The germline V and J ends were trimmed by 4 bases and 1 base, with 20 bases remaining between them. The CDR3 spans 17 residues. Germline CDR1 SGHAT, CDR2 FQNNGV. The CDR3 DNA follows: TGTGCCAGCAGCTCACTCGCTTCGGGGGGCCTGTCCTACGAGCAGTACTTC. This codes for CASSSLASGGLSYEQYF.

This clonotype came up many times. J is TRBJ1-1 and V is TRBV7-8; D remains ambiguous. Per germline, CDR1 SGHVS and CDR2 FQNEAQ. This CDR3 has 16 amino acids. The V end was cut by 1 base, the J end by 1 base, with 13 bases between. The CDR3, as DNA: TGTGCCAGCAGCTTAGGGCCTGCAAGCCAGAACACTGAAGCTTTCTTT. Protein: CASSLGPASQNTEAFF.

CDR3: CASSAAGRGPYEQYF. The CDR3 DNA reads as TGTGCCAGCAGCGCAGCAGGGAGGGGGCCCTACGAGCAGTACTTC. J is TRBJ2-7 and V is TRBV5-6; D possibly matches TRBD1 or TRBD2 (7 bases each). This CDR3 contains 15 residues. Per germline, CDR1 SGHDT and CDR2 YYEEEE. V lost 4 bases, J lost 2 bases, and 16 bases lay in between.

This sequence joins TRBV6-1 and TRBJ1-1; D may be TRBD1 (5 bases). Germline V gives CDR1 MNHNS, CDR2 SASEGT. V lost 5 bases, J lost 6 bases, and 13 bases lay in between. The CDR3 length is 13 residues. CDR3 amino acids: CASSFSGVAEAFF. The CDR3 nucleotides are TGTGCCAGCAGTTTTTCGGGGGTTGCTGAAGCTTTCTTT.

The J gene is TRBJ1-4, the V gene TRBV10-3; 9 bases are shared with TRBD1. J was trimmed by 8 bases and V by 0 bases; bases with no gene match: 7. CDR3 length: 16 residues. The germline CDR1 and CDR2 sequences are ENHRY and SYGVKD. This CDR3 reads CAISESGQGGGEKLFF. In DNA, the CDR3 is TGTGCCATCAGTGAGTCGGGACAGGGTGGAGGCGAAAAACTGTTTTTT.

The V gene is TRBV19, the J gene TRBJ2-7; TRBD2 aligns across 7 bases. The CDR3 runs 14 residues. V shed 6 bases, J shed 2 bases, and the junction held 7 bases outside the gene matches. From germline, CDR1 is LNHDA and CDR2 SQIVND (reference sequence). CDR3 sequence reads: CASRPAGPPYEQYF. In DNA form, the CDR3 reads TGTGCCAGTAGACCAGCGGGACCCCCCTACGAGCAGTACTTC.